The following is a T cell receptor beta chain sequence with its context. The antigen is undetermined. The data were obtained in a study of T cell responses to AZD1222 COVID-19 vaccine. This CDR3 spans 14 amino acids. V shed 5 bases and J 7 bases; nucleotides not matched to a gene: 7. From germline, CDR1 is SEHNR and CDR2 FQNEAQ (reference sequence). The data were produced by immunoSEQ multiplex PCR, yet TCRdb's version contains in-frame clones alone and is incomplete. In the table there are about 100,000 clones, 85% to 90% of which are singletons. Study-wide points: Baseline testing showed seropositivity in only five to seven AZD1222 recipients. CD4 TCRs associated with vaccination spanned spike, dominating at 160-218 and 743-854. It should be noted that donors were predominantly white British and more often female, and clonal diversity was possibly underestimated.

The TCR originated in an adult in good health. The chain recombines TRBV7-9 with TRBJ2-1; 8 bases match TRBD2. The specimen comprised peripheral blood, sampled on day 0 of AZD1222 vaccination. This CDR3 is CASSRAGAINEQFF. For the CDR3, the DNA is TGTGCCAGCAGCCGAGCGGGGGCTATAAATGAGCAGTTCTTC.